Below, 10 T cell receptor beta chains from the same sample are listed, as sequenced in a study of CD8+ T cells in alopecia areata. Once RNA had been extracted, it was reverse transcribed into cDNA to act as the sequencing template. The table came from immunoSEQ multiplex PCR; TCRdb's copy has only in-frame clones and leaves some out. Of some 150,000 clones listed, about 86% are singletons. Treatment here: oral pan-JAK inhibitor, 5-10 mg twice daily. The source material was CD8+ T cells sorted from blood, sampled at week 4, from a patient treated with tofacitinib. These receptor sequences come from a human donor with alopecia areata.

This chain's CDR3 is CASSLGTGYEQYF. CDR3 sequence (DNA): TGCGCCAGCAGCTTGGGGACAGGCTACGAGCAGTACTTC. The J gene is TRBJ2-7, the V gene TRBV5-1, with 7 bases fitting TRBD1. The V gene end was trimmed by 0 bases and the J gene end by 3 bases; junction bases not matched to a gene: 0. Germline CDR1 SGHRS, CDR2 YFSETQ. This CDR3 region has 13 residues.

In its sample, this clone was seen once. The chain joins TRBV7-9 to TRBJ1-1; 10 positions match TRBD1. V lost 2 bases to trimming and J lost 11 bases; unmatched junction nucleotides: 5. The germline gives CDR1 SEHNR, CDR2 FQNEAQ (reference sequence). The CDR3 covers 13 residues. CDR3 in amino acids: CASSLIGTGVAFF. DNA for the CDR3: TGTGCCAGCAGCTTAATCGGGACAGGGGTTGCTTTCTTT.

The chain has TRBV7-9 and TRBJ2-7; D gene unclear. The V gene's germline CDR1 is SEHNR and CDR2 FQNEAQ (reference sequence). The CDR3 totals 12 residues. V was trimmed by 5 bases and J by 2 bases, leaving 7 bases between them. CDR3 nucleotide sequence: TGTGCCAGCAGCGTTCTACCCTACGAGCAGTACTTC. This encodes CASSVLPYEQYF.

The V gene is TRBV14, the J gene TRBJ1-1; D perhaps matches TRBD1 (6 bases). The CDR3 runs to 16 residues. The V gene's germline CDR1 is SGHDN and CDR2 FVKESK. The V end was cut by 4 bases, the J end by 0 bases, with 15 bases between. In DNA, the CDR3 is TGTGCCAGCAGCCCCCCGCTGGGACACCTGAACACTGAAGCTTTCTTT. Amino acid sequence: CASSPPLGHLNTEAFF.

The V gene is TRBV6-1, the J gene TRBJ2-2, with 7 bases that match TRBD1. The junction had 11 bases not matched to a gene; V was cut back by 3 bases and J by 7 bases. The length of the CDR3 is 16 residues. From germline, CDR1 is MNHNS and CDR2 SASEGT. The CDR3 nucleotides read TGTGCCAGCAGTGATAAGACAGGGCCGAGTGTCGGGGAGCTGTTTTTT. Translation: CASSDKTGPSVGELFF.

This chain connects TRBV11-1 to TRBJ2-1; D tentatively reads TRBD1 or TRBD2 (6 bases each). Trimming stripped 3 bases from V and 10 bases from J, with 22 bases between. Looked up from germline, CDR1 is SGHAT and CDR2 is FQDESV (reference sequence). CDR3 length equals 16 residues. As DNA, the CDR3 is TGTGCCAGCAGCTTTGAAGTAACAGGGAGGTTTGAGGAGCAGTTCTTC. It yields the protein CASSFEVTGRFEEQFF. Complete variable domain (other parts from reference TRBV11-1 and TRBJ2-1): EAEVAQSPRYKITEKSQAVAFWCDPISGHATLYWYRQILGQGPELLVQFQDESVVDDSQLPKDRFSAERLKGVDSTLKIQPAELGDSAMYLCASSFEVTGRFEEQFFGPGTRLTVL.

The chain combines TRBV7-6 with TRBJ2-4; no clear D. V lost 5 bases and J lost 0, with 17 bases in between. This CDR3 spans 17 amino acids. Per the germline V gene, CDR1 is SGHVS and CDR2 is FNYEAQ. The CDR3 is CASSASSGVRAKNIQYF. The CDR3 coding sequence is TGTGCCAGCAGCGCAAGTTCGGGTGTTCGAGCCAAAAACATTCAGTACTTC. Full variable domain (rest looked up from reference TRBV7-6 and TRBJ2-4): GAGVSQSPRYKVTKRGQDVALRCDPISGHVSLYWYRQALGQGPEFLTYFNYEAQQDKSGLPNDRFSAERPEGSISTLTIQRTEQRDSAMYRCASSASSGVRAKNIQYFGAGTRLSVL.

This clone rates as medium-sized (0.01 to 0.1%). The gene calls are TRBV6-4 and TRBJ2-1; 7 bases agree with TRBD1. Per germline, CDR1 MRHNA and CDR2 SNTAGT. Unmatched junction bases numbered 0, after V lost 2 bases and J lost 5 bases. The CDR3 is 13 residues long. The CDR3 DNA reads TGTGCCAGCAGTGACAGGGGGCACAATGAGCAGTTCTTC. This translates into CASSDRGHNEQFF.

The CDR3: CSAIFSGTGSSPWAYNEQFF. The CDR3 nucleotides read TGCAGCGCGATATTCTCCGGGACAGGGTCCTCCCCGTGGGCCTACAATGAGCAGTTCTTC. V gene TRBV29-1 combines with J gene TRBJ2-1; 9 bases line up with TRBD1. Losses at the gene ends were 7 bases for V and 2 bases for J; bases not matched to a gene: 24. CDR1 and CDR2 (germline): SQVTM, ANQGSEA. The CDR3 runs 20 residues.

CDR3 amino acids: CASSLGQAGWGANVLTF. CDR3 DNA sequence: TGCGCCAGCAGCTTGGGACAGGCCGGTTGGGGGGCCAACGTCCTGACTTTC. The chain joins TRBV5-1 to TRBJ2-6; a weak D match, TRBD1 (6 bases). The germline gives CDR1 SGHRS, CDR2 YFSETQ. The CDR3 consists of 17 residues. V shed 0 bases and J shed 4 bases, with 14 bases lying between them. Full variable domain (remainder filled in from reference TRBV5-1 and TRBJ2-6): KAGVTQTPRYLIKTRGQQVTLSCSPISGHRSVSWYQQTPGQGLQFLFEYFSETQRNKGNFPGRFSGRQFSNSRSEMNVSTLELGDSALYLCASSLGQAGWGANVLTFGAGSRLTVL.